Below, 18 T cell receptor beta chains from the same sample are listed, as sequenced in a study of T-cell memory formation after mild COVID-19. Using its own MiXCR run on the 5' RACE reads, TCRdb lists one record per CDR3 protein. Altogether 470,000 or so distinct CDR3 sequences are present, approximately 18% being singletons, with the ten largest covering roughly 21%. Sequenced material: PBMCs or a T cell subset sorted from them (not recorded which). Receptors were obtained from a man in his late teens or twenties who had mild COVID-19 (a few samples of this study predate the infection). Cell type and time point are not known.

The chain has TRBV7-3 and TRBJ1-2; 11 bases agree with TRBD1. Germline CDR1 SGHTA, CDR2 FQGTGA. The CDR3 is 13 amino acids. With 5 bases clipped from V and 8 bases from J, the junction kept 4 bases outside the gene matches. The DNA of the CDR3 is TGTGCCAGCAGCGCCCGGACAGGGGGCGGCTACACCTTC. Encoded protein: CASSARTGGGYTF.

CDR3 sequence (DNA): TGTGCCAGCAGTGAGAGGTCCCGCGGGAGCACCGGGGAGCTGTTTTTT. Encoded protein: CASSERSRGSTGELFF. The J gene is TRBJ2-2, the V gene TRBV25-1; 7 positions agree with TRBD2. Germline lookup yields CDR1 MGHDK and CDR2 SYGVNS. Unmatched junction bases numbered 8, after V lost 3 bases and J lost 4 bases. The CDR3 runs to 16 residues.

To note about this clonotype: No conserved phenylalanine or tryptophan ends this CDR3, so it is likely a read error. The DNA is left out, because the CDR3 cannot be placed on it with certainty; the CDR3 is given as TCRdb lists it. The CDR3 reads CSAGGRTA. V is TRBV29-1 and J is TRBJ1-2. The CDR3 adds up to 8 amino acids, both ends counted. Germline V gene sequence: CDR1 SQVTM, CDR2 ANQGSEA.

Only a few counts were recorded for this clonotype. The rearrangement links TRBV7-2 to TRBJ2-2, with 11 bases matching TRBD2. The V gene's germline CDR1 is SGHTA and CDR2 FQGNSA. V lost 4 bases and J lost 5; bases outside the gene matches: 9. The CDR3 extends over 17 amino acids. This CDR3 is CASSSLAGGPLTGELFF. The CDR3 nucleotides are TGTGCCAGCAGCTCATTAGCGGGGGGGCCGCTGACCGGGGAGCTGTTTTTT.

This chain joins TRBV6-8 and TRBJ1-3; the D gene is possibly TRBD1 (6 bases). The germline CDR1 and CDR2 sequences are MNHGY and SAAAGT. Deletions cut 5 bases from V and 0 bases from J, with 11 bases between. CDR3 length equals 15 residues. The CDR3 DNA reads TGTGCCAGCAGTCAGCAGGGGTTCTCTGGAAACACCATATATTTT. Translation gives CASSQQGFSGNTIYF.

V usage is TRBV3-1 and J usage is TRBJ1-2; D is undetermined. V was trimmed by 1 base and J by 3 bases, leaving 15 bases between them. This CDR3 has 16 amino acids. Germline CDR1 is LGHDT and CDR2 is YNNKEL (reference sequence). The CDR3 region has the DNA TGTGCCAGCAGCCAAGTAGGCACACCCACCGACTATGGCTACACCTTC. As protein: CASSQVGTPTDYGYTF.

This clonotype was counted ten times or more. The V call is TRBV5-1, the J call TRBJ2-3, with TRBD2 matching over 10 bases. The ends lost 1 base at V and 4 bases at J; junction bases unmatched: 3. The CDR3 runs 15 residues. Germline V lookup: CDR1 SGHRS, CDR2 YFSETQ. CDR3 loop: CASSLNLAGADTQYF. DNA of the CDR3: TGCGCCAGCAGCTTGAATCTAGCGGGGGCAGATACGCAGTATTTT.

This clonotype was recorded at least ten times. The chain couples TRBV11-2 to TRBJ2-7, with 8 bases aligning to TRBD1. Germline V gives CDR1 SGHAT, CDR2 FQNNGV. V was clipped by 3 bases and J by 2 bases; unmatched bases: 9. This CDR3 contains 16 residues. The CDR3 protein is CASSLGRDRIPYEQYF. The CDR3 bases are TGTGCCAGCAGCTTGGGAAGGGACAGGATCCCCTACGAGCAGTACTTC.

The chain has TRBV5-1 and TRBJ1-6, with TRBD1 matching over 7 bases. From germline, CDR1 is SGHRS and CDR2 YFSETQ. This CDR3 contains 17 residues. Trimming removed 5 bases from V and 9 bases from J; junction bases left unmatched: 17. For the CDR3, the DNA is TGCGCCAGCAGTTTGATCGGAACAGGGGCAGCGGGTTCACCCCTCCACTTT. This sequence encodes CASSLIGTGAAGSPLHF.

For this clonotype: One end of the junction does not line up with germline, which may come from a read error. The chain uses TRBV11-2 and TRBJ1-4; perhaps TRBD1 as D (5 bases). CDR1 is SGHAT and CDR2 is FQNNGV in the germline V gene. The CDR3 contains 16 residues. CDR3 nucleotides: TGTGCCAGCAGCTTTGGGTGGGGGGAAACCAATGAAGAACTGTTTTTT. Amino acids: CASSFGWGETNEELFF.

This clonotype occurred a few times. The chain has TRBV6-5 and TRBJ2-5; 7 positions match TRBD1. The germline gives CDR1 MNHEY, CDR2 SVGAGI. V shed 7 bases and J 3 bases; nucleotides not matched to a gene: 8. The CDR3 contains 14 residues. The chain's CDR3 is CASTSGGQEETQYF. CDR3 coding DNA: TGTGCCAGCACCTCAGGAGGACAGGAAGAGACCCAGTACTTC.

This clonotype appeared a few times. The V gene is TRBV5-1, the J gene TRBJ2-7, with TRBD1 matching over 9 bases. The CDR3 runs 15 residues. The J segment lost 5 bases and the V segment lost 2 bases, leaving 8 bases of the junction unmatched. CDR1 and CDR2 from the germline V gene are SGHRS and YFSETQ. The CDR3 reads CASSFGGTGSHEQYF. The CDR3 bases are TGCGCCAGCAGCTTTGGCGGGACAGGGTCCCACGAGCAGTACTTC.

This clonotype has only a few counts. The chain has TRBV5-6 and TRBJ2-7; 10 nucleotides agree with TRBD1. Trimming took 0 bases from V and 3 from J; bases not matched to a gene: 0. This CDR3 is 14 amino acids long. Germline V gene sequence: CDR1 SGHDT, CDR2 YYEEEE. The CDR3 DNA follows: TGTGCCAGCAGCTTGGGGACAGGGGGCTACGAGCAGTACGTC. Its protein product is CASSLGTGGYEQYV.

The V call is TRBV7-9, the J call TRBJ1-2; 7 bases fit TRBD1. V was pared by 5 bases and J by 6 bases, with 12 bases of the junction left unmatched. CDR1 SEHNR and CDR2 FQNEAQ come from the germline V gene (reference sequence). The CDR3 spans 15 residues. This chain's CDR3 is CASSVPEGAANGYTF. CDR3 DNA sequence: TGTGCCAGCAGCGTTCCGGAGGGGGCTGCGAATGGCTACACCTTC.

This clonotype has only a few counts. This chain uses TRBV5-5 with TRBJ2-7; D is possibly TRBD1 (5 bases). V lost 0 bases to trimming and J lost 2 bases, with 9 bases between them. The CDR3 runs 14 residues. Germline-derived CDR1 and CDR2 are SGHKS and YYEKEE (reference sequence). The CDR3 protein is CASSLASDTYEQYV. As DNA, the CDR3 is TGTGCCAGCAGCTTGGCCTCGGACACCTACGAGCAGTACGTC.

This clonotype was seen a few times. This chain links TRBV12-3 or TRBV12-4 with TRBJ2-1, with D unclear. The CDR3 is 14 residues long. V shed 8 bases and J shed 0 bases, with 11 bases lying between them. Written as DNA, the CDR3 is TGTGCCAGCGGGCGAAAGAGCTCCTACAATGAGCAGTTCTTC. This gives the protein CASGRKSSYNEQFF.

This clonotype occurred many times. The chain has TRBV7-9 and TRBJ2-7; possibly TRBD2 for D (5 bases). CDR3 length: 14 amino acids. Germline V gene sequence: CDR1 SEHNR, CDR2 FQNEAQ (reference sequence). Deletions cut 2 bases from V and 5 bases from J, with 13 bases between. CDR3 protein: CASSLSTGWNEQYV. CDR3 DNA: TGTGCCAGCAGCTTATCGACGGGATGGAACGAGCAGTACGTC.

This clonotype was picked up a small number of times. The chain joins TRBV7-2 to TRBJ1-1; D not certain. CDR1 SGHTA and CDR2 FQGNSA come from the germline V gene. The CDR3 runs to 13 residues. Trimming cost V 5 bases and J 4 bases, with 11 bases left between them. CDR3 in DNA: TGTGCCAGCAGCCGATCGGCGACCACTGAAGCTTTCTTT. It codes for CASSRSATTEAFF. The variable domain in full, completed from reference TRBV7-2 and TRBJ1-1, reads GAGVSQSPSNKVTEKGKDVELRCDPISGHTALYWYRQSLGQGLEFLIYFQGNSAPDKSGLPSDRFSAERTGGSVSTLTIQRTQQEDSAVYLCASSRSATTEAFFGQGTRLTVV.